The 14 T cell receptor beta chains reported below all come from one sample, sequenced in a study of blood T cell repertoires in COVID-19. TCRdb's copy holds only in-frame clones and misses some; the assay was immunoSEQ multiplex PCR. The sample comprises under 200,000 clones, 70% to 90% of which are singletons, and 0.55% to 0.6% rests with the top ten. The specimen was peripheral blood. The receptors were gathered from a man between 60 and 70 years old with COVID-19, enrolled during active disease.

This clone was detected once. J is TRBJ2-4 and V is TRBV6-1, with TRBD2 identical over 9 bases. V gave up 5 bases and J gave up 12 bases; unmatched junction bases: 14. The germline V gene encodes CDR1 MNHNS and CDR2 SASEGT. The length of the CDR3 is 15 residues. The CDR3 is CASSKTSGSGVDQYF. CDR3 in DNA: TGTGCCAGCAGTAAGACTAGCGGATCCGGGGTAGATCAGTACTTC.

The chain is built from TRBV10-1 and TRBJ2-2, with TRBD1 identical over 9 bases. The CDR3 has 14 amino acids. The trim removed 10 bases at V and 7 bases at J, leaving 10 bases unmatched. Germline-derived CDR1 and CDR2 are WNHNN and SYGVQD (reference sequence). For the CDR3, the DNA is TGCGCCACTCCGGGACAGGGCCCCCACGGGGAGCTGTTTTTT. Translating it yields CATPGQGPHGELFF.

This chain uses TRBV2 with TRBJ2-4; D possibly corresponds to TRBD1 (5 bases). Germline lookup yields CDR1 SNHLY and CDR2 FYNNEI. The V end was cut by 7 bases, the J end by 7 bases, with 14 bases between. CDR3 length: 13 residues. CDR3 protein: CASTGQQGNIQYF. CDR3 DNA: TGTGCCAGCACGGGTCAGCAGGGCAACATTCAGTACTTC.

The J gene is TRBJ2-7, the V gene TRBV7-3, with 8 bases fitting TRBD1. J lost 3 bases, V lost 5 bases, and 3 bases had no gene match. This CDR3 spans 13 amino acids. Germline V CDR1 and CDR2: SGHTA, FQGTGA. The CDR3 DNA is TGTGCCAGCAGCCATGACAGGGGCTACGAGCAGTACTTC. Protein: CASSHDRGYEQYF.

DNA of the CDR3: TGCAGTGCTAGTGGTCGGTGGAGGACTGAAGCTTTCTTT. Residues: CSASGRWRTEAFF. The chain couples TRBV20-1 to TRBJ1-1; D is uncertain. This CDR3 spans 13 amino acids. Per germline, CDR1 DFQATT and CDR2 SNEGSKA (reference sequence). V lost 3 bases and J 5 bases, leaving 13 bases between the germline ends.

The chain has TRBV6-5 and TRBJ2-7; 9 bases are a match to TRBD2. V lost 6 bases, J lost 9 bases, and 12 bases stayed unmatched. The CDR3 covers 14 residues. Germline V gene data show CDR1 as MNHEY and CDR2 as SVGAGI. As DNA, the CDR3 is TGTGCCAGCAGGGCGGGAGGGACCTTCGATGGGCAGTACTTC. Translation: CASRAGGTFDGQYF.

This sequence joins TRBV9 and TRBJ1-6; perhaps TRBD1 as D (5 bases). The CDR3 runs to 15 residues. Germline V gene data show CDR1 as SGDLS and CDR2 as YYNGEE. V was pared by 0 bases and J by 8 bases, with 12 bases between. The CDR3 region is CASSVDIDRYSPLHF. The CDR3 DNA is TGTGCCAGCAGCGTAGACATTGACAGATATTCACCCCTCCACTTT. Based on the CDR3 plus reference TRBV9 and TRBJ1-6, the full variable domain is DSGVTQTPKHLITATGQRVTLRCSPRSGDLSVYWYQQSLDQGLQFLIQYYNGEERAKGNILERFSAQQFPDLHSELNLSSLELGDSALYFCASSVDIDRYSPLHFGNGTRLTVT.

The V call is TRBV6-5, the J call TRBJ2-1; D gene uncertain. Germline V gives CDR1 MNHEY, CDR2 SVGAGI. V was trimmed by 4 bases and J by 6 bases, leaving 19 bases between them. This CDR3 spans 16 amino acids. CDR3 sequence: CASSSYDWNPGNEQFF. DNA for the CDR3: TGTGCCAGCAGTTCTTATGACTGGAACCCCGGCAATGAGCAGTTCTTC.

The chain couples TRBV6-1 to TRBJ1-3; maybe TRBD1 (6 bases). Germline V lookup: CDR1 MNHNS, CDR2 SASEGT. CDR3 length: 14 amino acids. Trimming removed 4 bases from V and 0 bases from J, with 7 bases in between. CDR3 residues: CASSGTASGNTIYF. For the CDR3, the DNA is TGTGCCAGCAGTGGGACAGCCTCTGGAAACACCATATATTTT.

The CDR3, as DNA: TGTGCCAGCAGTAGAAGGGGCCGCTTCGGCAATGAGCAGTTCTTC. Translating it yields CASSRRGRFGNEQFF. J is TRBJ2-1 and V is TRBV21-1; the tabulated D call, TRBD1, remains unverified against the DNA. TRBV21-1 is listed as a pseudogene. The CDR3 totals 15 residues.

The V call is TRBV7-6, the J call TRBJ2-1; 9 bases agree with TRBD2. After removal of 5 bases from V and 5 bases from J, the junction contained 7 bases not matched to a gene. Germline V CDR1 and CDR2: SGHVS, FNYEAQ. This CDR3 contains 15 residues. The DNA for the CDR3 is TGTGCCAGCAGCCCGCTAGCGGGGTTGAACAATGAGCAGTTCTTC. Translation gives CASSPLAGLNNEQFF.

This chain links TRBV29-1 with TRBJ2-2; 12 bases are a match to TRBD1. Germline V gives CDR1 SQVTM, CDR2 ANQGSEA. Trimming at V came to 8 bases and at J to 5 bases, leaving 6 bases not matched to a gene. The CDR3 spans 14 residues. CDR3 in DNA: TGCAGCACTCCGGGACAGGGGGCGACCGGGGAGCTGTTTTTT. This codes for CSTPGQGATGELFF.

The chain employs TRBV6-4 and TRBJ1-1; 7 bases agree with TRBD1. V gave up 6 bases and J gave up 1 base; unmatched junction bases: 2. The CDR3 sequence is 13 residues long. CDR1 is MRHNA, CDR2 SNTAGT, per germline. The CDR3 sequence: CASSRTGNTEAFF. DNA of the CDR3: TGTGCCAGCAGCAGGACAGGGAACACTGAAGCTTTCTTT.

The CDR3 here is CASSLPGSSSTDTQYF. The CDR3, as DNA: TGCGCCAGCAGTTTACCAGGTAGTTCTAGCACAGATACGCAGTATTTT. V usage is TRBV5-1 and J usage is TRBJ2-3; D remains ambiguous. From germline, CDR1 is SGHRS and CDR2 YFSETQ. The ends were cut back, 5 bases at V and 0 bases at J, with 16 bases in the middle. The CDR3 is 16 amino acids. Filled out from reference TRBV5-1 and TRBJ2-3, the complete variable domain reads KAGVTQTPRYLIKTRGQQVTLSCSPISGHRSVSWYQQTPGQGLQFLFEYFSETQRNKGNFPGRFSGRQFSNSRSEMNVSTLELGDSALYLCASSLPGSSSTDTQYFGPGTRLTVL.